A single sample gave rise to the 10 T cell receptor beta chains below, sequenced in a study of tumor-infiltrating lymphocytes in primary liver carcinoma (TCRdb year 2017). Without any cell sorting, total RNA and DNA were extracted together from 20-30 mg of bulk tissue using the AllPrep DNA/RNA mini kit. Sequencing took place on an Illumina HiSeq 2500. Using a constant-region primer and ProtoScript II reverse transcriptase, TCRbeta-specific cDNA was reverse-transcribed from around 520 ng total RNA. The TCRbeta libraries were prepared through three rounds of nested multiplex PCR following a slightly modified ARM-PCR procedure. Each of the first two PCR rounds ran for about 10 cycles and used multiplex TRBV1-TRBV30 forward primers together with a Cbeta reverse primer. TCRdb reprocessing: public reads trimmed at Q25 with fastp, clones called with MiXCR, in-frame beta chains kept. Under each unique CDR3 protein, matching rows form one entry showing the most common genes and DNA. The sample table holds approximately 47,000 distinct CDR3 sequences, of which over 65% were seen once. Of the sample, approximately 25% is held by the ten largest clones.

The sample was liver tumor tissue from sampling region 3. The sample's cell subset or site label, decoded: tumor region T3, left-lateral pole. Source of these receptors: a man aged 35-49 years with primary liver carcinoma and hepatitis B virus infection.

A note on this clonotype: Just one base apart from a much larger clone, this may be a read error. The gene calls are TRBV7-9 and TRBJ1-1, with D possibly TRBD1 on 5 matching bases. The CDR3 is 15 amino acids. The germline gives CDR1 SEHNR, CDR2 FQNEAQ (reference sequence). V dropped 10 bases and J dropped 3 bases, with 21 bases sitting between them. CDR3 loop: CAITSSGGSYTEAFF. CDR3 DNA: TGTGCCATCACTAGTAGTGGGGGTTCTTACACTGAAGCTTTCTTT.

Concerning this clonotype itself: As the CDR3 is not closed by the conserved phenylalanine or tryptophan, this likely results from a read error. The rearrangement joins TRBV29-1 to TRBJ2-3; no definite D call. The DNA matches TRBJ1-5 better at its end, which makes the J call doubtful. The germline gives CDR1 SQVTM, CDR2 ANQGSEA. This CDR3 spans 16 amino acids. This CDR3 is CSVYSGRACSTDTQHY. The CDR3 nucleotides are TGCAGCGTTTATAGCGGGAGGGCCTGTAGCACAGATACGCAGCATTAT.

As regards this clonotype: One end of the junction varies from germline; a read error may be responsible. As DNA, the CDR3 is TGCACCAGCAGCCACACTCCGGGAAGGGGGGAAGGTAATGAGCAGTTCTTC. Encoded protein: CTSSHTPGRGEGNEQFF. The chain employs TRBV4-1 and TRBJ2-1; D is possibly TRBD1 or TRBD2 (6 bases each). This CDR3 has 17 residues. Germline V gene lookup returns CDR1 MGHRA and CDR2 YSYEKL.

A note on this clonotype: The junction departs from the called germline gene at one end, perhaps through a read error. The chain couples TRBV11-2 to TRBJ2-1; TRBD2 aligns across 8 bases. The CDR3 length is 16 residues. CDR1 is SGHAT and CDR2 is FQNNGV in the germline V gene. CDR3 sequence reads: CASSLDIGLAIGEHFF. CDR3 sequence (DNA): TGTGCCAGCAGCTTGGATATTGGACTAGCCATAGGTGAGCACTTCTTC.

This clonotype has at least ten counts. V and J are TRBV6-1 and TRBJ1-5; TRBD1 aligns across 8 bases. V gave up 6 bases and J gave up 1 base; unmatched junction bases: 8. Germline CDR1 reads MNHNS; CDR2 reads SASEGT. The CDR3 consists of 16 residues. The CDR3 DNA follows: TGTGCCAGCAGACCAGACAGGGGACCGAGCAATCAGCCCCAGCATTTT. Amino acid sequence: CASRPDRGPSNQPQHF.

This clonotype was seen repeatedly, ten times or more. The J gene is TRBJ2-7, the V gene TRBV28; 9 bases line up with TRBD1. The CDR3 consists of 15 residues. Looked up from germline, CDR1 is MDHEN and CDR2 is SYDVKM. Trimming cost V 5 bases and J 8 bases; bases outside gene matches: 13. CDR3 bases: TGTGCCAGCAGTAGACATGGGGACAGGGCCCTAAAGCAGTACTTC. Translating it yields CASSRHGDRALKQYF.

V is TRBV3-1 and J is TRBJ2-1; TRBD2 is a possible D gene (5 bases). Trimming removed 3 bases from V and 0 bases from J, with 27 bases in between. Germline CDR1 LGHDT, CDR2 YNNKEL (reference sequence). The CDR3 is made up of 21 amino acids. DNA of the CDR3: TGTGCCAGCAGCCAGAGGGTTACAGCGGTCCATGGGCGGAGCTCCTACAATGAGCAGTTCTTC. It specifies CASSQRVTAVHGRSSYNEQFF.

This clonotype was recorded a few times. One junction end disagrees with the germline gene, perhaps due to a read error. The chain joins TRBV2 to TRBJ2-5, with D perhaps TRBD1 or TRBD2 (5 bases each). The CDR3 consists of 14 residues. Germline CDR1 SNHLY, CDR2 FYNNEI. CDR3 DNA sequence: TGTGTCAGCAATGGGGGATCCCTACAGGAGACCCAGTACTTC. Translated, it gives CVSNGGSLQETQYF. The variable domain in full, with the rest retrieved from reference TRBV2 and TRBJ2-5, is EPEVTQTPSHQVTQMGQEVILRCVPISNHLYFYWYRQILGQKVEFLVSFYNNEISEKSEIFDDQFSVERPDGSNFTLKIRSTKLEDSAMYFCVSNGGSLQETQYFGPGTRLLVL.

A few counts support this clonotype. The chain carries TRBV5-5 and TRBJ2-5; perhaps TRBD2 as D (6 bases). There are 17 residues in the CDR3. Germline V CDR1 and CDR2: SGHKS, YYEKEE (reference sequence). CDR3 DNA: TGTGTCAGTAGCTTGGGGCTAGCGAGAGGGTACCAAGAGACCCAGTACTTC. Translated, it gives CVSSLGLARGYQETQYF.

The CDR3 sequence: CAGSLDLQGYNEQFF. The CDR3 DNA reads as TGTGCAGGCAGTTTGGACCTACAGGGTTACAATGAGCAGTTCTTC. The V call is TRBV6-6, the J call TRBJ2-1, with a weak D call TRBD1 (6 bases). Germline lookup yields CDR1 MNHNY and CDR2 SVGAGI (reference sequence). This CDR3 contains 15 residues.